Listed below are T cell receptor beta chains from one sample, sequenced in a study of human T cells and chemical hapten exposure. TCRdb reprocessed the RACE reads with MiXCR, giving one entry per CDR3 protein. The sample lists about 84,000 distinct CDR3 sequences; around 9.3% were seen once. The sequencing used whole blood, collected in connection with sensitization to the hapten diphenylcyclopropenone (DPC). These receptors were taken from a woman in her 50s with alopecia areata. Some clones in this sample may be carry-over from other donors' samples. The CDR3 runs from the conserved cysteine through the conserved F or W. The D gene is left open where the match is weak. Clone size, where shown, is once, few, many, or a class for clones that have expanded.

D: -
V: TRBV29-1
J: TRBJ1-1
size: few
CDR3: CSVEVTGRVTEAFF
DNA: TGCAGCGTTGAAGTAACGGGGCGGGTCACTGAAGCTTTCTTT

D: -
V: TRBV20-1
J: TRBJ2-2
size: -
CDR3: CSARGQRANTGELFF
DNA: TGCAGTGCTAGGGGTCAGCGCGCGAACACCGGGGAGCTGTTTTTT

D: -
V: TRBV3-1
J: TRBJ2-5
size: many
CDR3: CASSQVSGNPQETQYF
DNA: TGTGCCAGCAGCCAAGTCAGCGGAAACCCCCAAGAGACCCAGTACTTC

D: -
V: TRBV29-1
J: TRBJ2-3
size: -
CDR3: CSVEDGADTQYF
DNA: TGCAGCGTTGAAGACGGAGCAGATACGCAGTATTTT

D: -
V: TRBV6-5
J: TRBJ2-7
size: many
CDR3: CASSYSFPSYEQYF
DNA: TGTGCCAGCAGTTACTCGTTCCCATCCTACGAGCAGTACTTC

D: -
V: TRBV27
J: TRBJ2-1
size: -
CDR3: CASSLSSPKVNEQFF
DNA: TGTGCCAGCAGTTTATCATCTCCGAAGGTCAATGAGCAGTTCTTC

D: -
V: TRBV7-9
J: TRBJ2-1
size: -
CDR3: CASSPGTGAPREQFF
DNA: TGTGCCAGCAGCCCCGGCACGGGAGCCCCTAGGGAGCAGTTCTTC

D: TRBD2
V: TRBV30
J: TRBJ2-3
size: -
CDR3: CAWSPPGLAASTDTQYF
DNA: TGTGCCTGGAGTCCCCCTGGACTAGCGGCTAGCACAGATACGCAGTATTTT

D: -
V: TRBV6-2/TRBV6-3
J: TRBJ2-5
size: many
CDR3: CASSRPPSETQYF
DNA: TGTGCCAGCAGTAGACCGCCCAGCGAGACCCAGTACTTC

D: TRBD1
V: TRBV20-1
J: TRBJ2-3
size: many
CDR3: CSARRSRTGGSTDTQYF
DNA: TGCAGTGCTAGAAGATCCCGGACAGGGGGCTCCACAGATACGCAGTATTTT

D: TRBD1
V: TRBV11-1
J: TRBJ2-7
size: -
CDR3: CASSLQGASYEQYF
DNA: TGTGCCAGCAGCTTACAGGGGGCTAGCTACGAGCAGTACTTC

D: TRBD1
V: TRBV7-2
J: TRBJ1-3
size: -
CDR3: CASSAGQGYGNTIYF
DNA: TGTGCCAGCAGCGCCGGACAGGGGTACGGAAACACCATATATTTT

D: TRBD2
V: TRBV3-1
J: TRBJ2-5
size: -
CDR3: CASSQGLSSGQTQYF
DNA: TGTGCCAGCAGCCAAGGACTTTCTAGCGGGCAGACCCAGTACTTC

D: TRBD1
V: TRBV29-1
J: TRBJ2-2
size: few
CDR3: CSVDRGLDTGELFF
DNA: TGCAGCGTTGACAGGGGGCTGGACACCGGGGAGCTGTTTTTT

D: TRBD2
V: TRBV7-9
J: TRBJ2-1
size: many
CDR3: CASSPSGSYNEQFF
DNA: TGTGCCAGCAGCCCCAGCGGGAGCTACAATGAGCAGTTCTTC

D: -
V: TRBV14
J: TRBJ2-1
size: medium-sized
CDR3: CASSPDESVSSYNEQFF
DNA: TGTGCCAGCAGCCCTGACGAGAGCGTAAGCTCCTACAATGAGCAGTTCTTC

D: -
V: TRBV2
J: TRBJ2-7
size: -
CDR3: CASAGAEYEQYF
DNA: TGTGCCAGCGCGGGGGCTGAGTACGAGCAGTACTTC

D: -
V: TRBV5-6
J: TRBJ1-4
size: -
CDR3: CASSPSTGVNEKLFF
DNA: TGTGCCAGCAGCCCGTCGACAGGAGTGAATGAAAAACTGTTTTTT

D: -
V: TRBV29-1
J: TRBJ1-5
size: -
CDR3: CSAGDSNQPQHF
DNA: TGCAGCGCTGGGGATAGCAATCAGCCCCAGCATTTT

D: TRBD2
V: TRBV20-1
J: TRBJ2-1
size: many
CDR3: CSASIKGLAGVKEQFF
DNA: TGCAGTGCTAGTATAAAGGGACTAGCGGGAGTCAAAGAGCAGTTCTTC

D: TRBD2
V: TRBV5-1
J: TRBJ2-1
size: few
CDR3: CASSLAASGPNEQFF
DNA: TGCGCCAGCAGCTTGGCGGCTAGCGGGCCCAATGAGCAGTTCTTC

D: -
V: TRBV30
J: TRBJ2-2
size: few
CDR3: CAWKPNTGELFF
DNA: TGTGCCTGGAAGCCAAACACCGGGGAGCTGTTTTTT

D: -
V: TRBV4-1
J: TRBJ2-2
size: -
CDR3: CASSQVAGQGTGELFF
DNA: TGCGCCAGCAGCCAAGTGGCGGGGCAGGGCACCGGGGAGCTGTTTTTT

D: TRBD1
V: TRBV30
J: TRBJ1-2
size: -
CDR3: CAWDRDGRGYTF
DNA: TGTGCCTGGGACAGGGACGGACGGGGCTACACCTTC

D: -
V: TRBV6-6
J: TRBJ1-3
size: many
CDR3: CASSPDLIGNTIYF
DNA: TGTGCCAGCAGTCCGGACCTAATTGGAAACACCATATATTTT

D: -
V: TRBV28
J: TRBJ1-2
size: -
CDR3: CASRGGREEHGYTF
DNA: TGTGCCAGCAGGGGGGGCAGGGAGGAGCATGGCTACACCTTC

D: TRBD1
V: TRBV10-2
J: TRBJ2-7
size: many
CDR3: CASGQGTGYEQYF
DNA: TGCGCCAGCGGACAGGGAACAGGGTACGAGCAGTACTTC

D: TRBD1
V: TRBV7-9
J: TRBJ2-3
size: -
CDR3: CASSSGQGPDTQYF
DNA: TGTGCCAGCAGCTCTGGACAGGGACCAGATACGCAGTATTTT

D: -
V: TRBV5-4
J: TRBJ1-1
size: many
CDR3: CASSLAQFNEAFF
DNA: TGTGCCAGCAGCTTGGCTCAGTTTAATGAAGCTTTCTTT

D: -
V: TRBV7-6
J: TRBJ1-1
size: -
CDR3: CASSSTGTLMNTEAFF
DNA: TGTGCCAGCAGCTCAACAGGTACCCTCATGAACACTGAAGCTTTCTTT

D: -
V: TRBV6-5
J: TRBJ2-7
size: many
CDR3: CASSPGPYEQYF
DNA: TGTGCCAGCAGTCCTGGACCCTACGAGCAGTACTTC

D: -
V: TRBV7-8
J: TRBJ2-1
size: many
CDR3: CASSAAGTYYSEQFF
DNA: TGTGCCAGCAGCGCCGCCGGGACCTACTACAGTGAGCAGTTCTTC

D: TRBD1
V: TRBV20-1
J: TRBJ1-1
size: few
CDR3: CSARQGATLAVNTEAFF
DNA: TGCAGTGCTAGACAGGGGGCCACTTTGGCGGTGAACACTGAAGCTTTCTTT

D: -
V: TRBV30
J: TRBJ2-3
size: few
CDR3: CASGTDTQYF
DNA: TGTGCCTCAGGTACAGATACGCAGTATTTT

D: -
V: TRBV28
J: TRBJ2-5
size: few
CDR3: CASSLAGTETQYF
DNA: TGTGCCAGCAGTTTAGCGGGGACCGAGACCCAGTACTTC

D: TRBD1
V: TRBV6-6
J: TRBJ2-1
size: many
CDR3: CASKLAGDRASNEQFF
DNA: TGTGCCAGCAAACTCGCCGGGGACAGGGCCTCCAATGAGCAGTTCTTC

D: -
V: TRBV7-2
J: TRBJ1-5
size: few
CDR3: CASSGDDQPQHF
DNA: TGTGCCAGTTCGGGGGACGATCAGCCCCAGCATTTT

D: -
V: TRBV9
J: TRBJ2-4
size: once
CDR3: CASSVEGSAKNIQYF
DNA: TGTGCCAGCAGCGTCGAAGGGAGCGCCAAAAACATTCAGTACTTC

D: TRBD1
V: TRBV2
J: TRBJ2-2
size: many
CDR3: CASSVDLWGRGITGELFF
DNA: TGTGCCAGCAGTGTGGACCTTTGGGGCAGGGGGATCACCGGGGAGCTGTTTTTT

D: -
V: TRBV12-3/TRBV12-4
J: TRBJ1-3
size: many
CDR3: CASSGLGWNTIYF
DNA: TGTGCCAGCAGTGGGCTGGGGTGGAACACCATATATTTT